This passage covers 5 T cell receptor beta chains from one sample sequenced in a study of beta chain features in type 1 diabetes. Their cognate antigens are unknown. What was sequenced were expressed TCRB transcripts, since all of the isolated RNA had been reverse transcribed. Libraries were prepared by immunoSEQ multiplex PCR; TCRdb keeps only in-frame clonotypes and omits some of them. The data hold roughly 300,000 clones, with approximately 9.7% observed a single time. Findings of the study overall: Significant though moderate, a shortening of TCRB CDR3s appeared in all four CD4+ subsets of Type 1 diabetes patients.

Sequencing was performed on central memory CD4+ T cells from blood. The origin of the receptors is a man younger than 45 with type 1 diabetes.

A few counts support this clone. J is TRBJ2-7 and V is TRBV7-2; D tentatively reads TRBD1 or TRBD2 (5 bases each). Germline CDR1 reads SGHTA; CDR2 reads FQGNSA. The CDR3 extends over 16 amino acids. The V end lost 5 bases, the J end lost 0 bases, and 17 bases lay between the germline ends. In DNA form, the CDR3 reads TGTGCCAGCAGCCCCGGGGCTCCGAAGGGCTCCTACGAGCAGTACTTC. This gives the protein CASSPGAPKGSYEQYF.

V gene TRBV2 combines with J gene TRBJ2-3; 8 positions match TRBD2. V trimming: 4 bases; J trimming: 4 bases; junction bases outside the gene matches: 7. CDR1 is SNHLY, CDR2 FYNNEI, per germline. The CDR3 totals 15 residues. CDR3 in DNA: TGTGCCAGCAGTGGAACTAGCGGTGGGTCAGATACGCAGTATTTT. The encoded protein is CASSGTSGGSDTQYF.

This clone was picked up a small number of times. The rearrangement uses TRBV7-9 and TRBJ2-1, with D possibly matching TRBD1 (6 bases). Germline V gene data show CDR1 as SEHNR and CDR2 as FQNEAQ (reference sequence). Between the trimmed V and J ends, which lost 5 bases and 7 bases, there was a span of 9 bases. This CDR3 comprises 12 residues. The CDR3: CASSAQGNEQFF. The CDR3 nucleotides are TGTGCCAGCAGCGCACAGGGAAATGAGCAGTTCTTC.

The sample holds a few counts of this clone. The genes are TRBV7-9 and TRBJ2-1, with D possibly called TRBD1 or TRBD2 (5 bases each). This CDR3 spans 14 amino acids. Germline CDR1 and CDR2: SEHNR and FQNEAQ (reference sequence). The germline V and J ends were trimmed by 4 bases and 9 bases, with 16 bases remaining between them. CDR3 coding DNA: TGTGCCAGCAGCTCTACGCCGAGGGGCGGTGAGCAGTTCTTC. Translated, it gives CASSSTPRGGEQFF.

The V and J genes are TRBV5-1 and TRBJ1-4; D is ambiguous. Trimming cost V 5 bases and J 0 bases, with 14 bases left between them. The germline V gene has CDR1 SGHRS and CDR2 YFSETQ. The CDR3 loop spans 16 amino acids. The CDR3 nucleotides read TGCGCCAGCAGTTTTGACGTGGGTGCAACTAATGAAAAACTGTTTTTT. Its translation: CASSFDVGATNEKLFF.